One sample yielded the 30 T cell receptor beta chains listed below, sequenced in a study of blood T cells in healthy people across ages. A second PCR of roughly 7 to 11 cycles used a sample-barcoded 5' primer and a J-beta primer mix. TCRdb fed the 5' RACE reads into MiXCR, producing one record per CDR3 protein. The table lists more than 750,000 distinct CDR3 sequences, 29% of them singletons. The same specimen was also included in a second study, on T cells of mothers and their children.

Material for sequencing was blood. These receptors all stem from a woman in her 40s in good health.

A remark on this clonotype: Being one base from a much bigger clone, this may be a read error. CDR3 coding DNA: TGCAGTGCTAATTTCCGGGCAACGGCGTCTGGCTACACCTTC. This codes for CSANFRATASGYTF. The V call is TRBV20-1, the J call TRBJ1-2; D not certain. CDR3 length: 14 amino acids. The germline V gene has CDR1 DFQATT and CDR2 SNEGSKA (reference sequence). Trimming removed 4 bases from V and 7 bases from J, with 19 bases in between.

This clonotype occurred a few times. The CDR3 here is CSARIEGTGLADTQYF. The DNA of the CDR3 is TGCAGTGCTAGAATCGAGGGGACAGGTCTGGCAGATACGCAGTATTTT. The chain couples TRBV20-1 to TRBJ2-3; TRBD1 agrees at 8 bases. Germline V CDR1 and CDR2: DFQATT, SNEGSKA (reference sequence). The V gene end was trimmed by 2 bases and the J gene end by 4 bases; junction bases not matched to a gene: 11. This CDR3 has 16 residues.

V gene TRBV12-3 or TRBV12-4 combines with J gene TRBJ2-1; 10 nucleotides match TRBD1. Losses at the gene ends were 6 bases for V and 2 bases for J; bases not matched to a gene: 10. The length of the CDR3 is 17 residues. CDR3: CASSSLTGTGAYNEQFF. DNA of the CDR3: TGTGCCAGCAGCTCACTTACCGGGACAGGGGCCTACAATGAGCAGTTCTTC.

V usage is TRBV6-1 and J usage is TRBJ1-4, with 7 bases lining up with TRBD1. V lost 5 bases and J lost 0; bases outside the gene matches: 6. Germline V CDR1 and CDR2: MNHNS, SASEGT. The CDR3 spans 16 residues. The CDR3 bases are TGTGCCAGCAGTAAGAGACAGGGAGCAACTAATGAAAAACTGTTTTTT. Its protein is CASSKRQGATNEKLFF.

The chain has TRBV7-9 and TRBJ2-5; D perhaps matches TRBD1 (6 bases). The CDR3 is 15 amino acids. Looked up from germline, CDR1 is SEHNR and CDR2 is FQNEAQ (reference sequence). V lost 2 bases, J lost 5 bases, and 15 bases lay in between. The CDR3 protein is CASSLKTGLRETQYF. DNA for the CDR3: TGTGCCAGCAGCTTAAAGACAGGATTAAGGGAGACCCAGTACTTC.

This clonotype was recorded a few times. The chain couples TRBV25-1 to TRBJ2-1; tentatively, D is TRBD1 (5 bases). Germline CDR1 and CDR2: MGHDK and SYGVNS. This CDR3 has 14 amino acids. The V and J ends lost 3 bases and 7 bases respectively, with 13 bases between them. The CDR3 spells CASSEEGVGNEQFF. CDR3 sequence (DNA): TGTGCCAGCAGTGAGGAAGGGGTAGGGAATGAGCAGTTCTTC.

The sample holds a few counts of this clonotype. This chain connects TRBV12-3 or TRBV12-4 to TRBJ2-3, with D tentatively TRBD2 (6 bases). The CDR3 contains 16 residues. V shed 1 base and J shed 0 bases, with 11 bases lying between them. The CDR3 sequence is CASSLGRGASTDTQYF. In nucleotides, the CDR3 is TGTGCCAGCAGTTTAGGGCGGGGCGCTAGCACAGATACGCAGTATTTT.

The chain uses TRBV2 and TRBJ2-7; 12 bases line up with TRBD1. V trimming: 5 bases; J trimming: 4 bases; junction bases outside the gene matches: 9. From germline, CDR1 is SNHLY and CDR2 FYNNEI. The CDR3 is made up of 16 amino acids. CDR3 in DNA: TGTGCCAGCAGTTCTACCGGGACAGGGGGCAAGTACGAGCAGTACTTC. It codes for CASSSTGTGGKYEQYF.

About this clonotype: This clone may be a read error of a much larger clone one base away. In DNA form, the CDR3 reads TGTGCCTGCAGCCTCAGGGGGCAGGAAGATACGCAGTATTTT. This sequence encodes CACSLRGQEDTQYF. This chain joins TRBV5-4 and TRBJ2-3, with TRBD1 matching 8 bases. The CDR3 consists of 14 residues. Germline V gives CDR1 SGHNT, CDR2 YYREEE (reference sequence).

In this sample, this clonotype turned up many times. The CDR3 bases are TGTGCCAGCAGCCATCAACAGGTGTACGAGCAGTACTTC. It translates to CASSHQQVYEQYF. This sequence joins TRBV14 and TRBJ2-7, with a weak D call TRBD1 (5 bases). The ends were cut back, 3 bases at V and 4 bases at J, with 10 bases in the middle. Germline V CDR1 and CDR2: SGHDN, FVKESK. The CDR3 contains 13 residues.

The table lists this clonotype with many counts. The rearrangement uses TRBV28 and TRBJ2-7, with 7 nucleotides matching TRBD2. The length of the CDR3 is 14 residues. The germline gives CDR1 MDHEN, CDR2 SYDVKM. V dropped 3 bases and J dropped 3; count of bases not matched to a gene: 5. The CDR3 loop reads CASSFRGEGYEQYF. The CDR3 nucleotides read TGTGCCAGCAGTTTTAGAGGGGAGGGCTACGAGCAGTACTTC.

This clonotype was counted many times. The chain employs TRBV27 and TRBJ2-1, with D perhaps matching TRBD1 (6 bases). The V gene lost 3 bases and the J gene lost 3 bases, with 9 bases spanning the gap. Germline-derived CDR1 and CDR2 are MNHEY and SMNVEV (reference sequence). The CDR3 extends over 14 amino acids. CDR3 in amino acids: CASSLGDNYNEQFF. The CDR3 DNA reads TGTGCCAGCAGTTTGGGGGACAACTACAATGAGCAGTTCTTC.

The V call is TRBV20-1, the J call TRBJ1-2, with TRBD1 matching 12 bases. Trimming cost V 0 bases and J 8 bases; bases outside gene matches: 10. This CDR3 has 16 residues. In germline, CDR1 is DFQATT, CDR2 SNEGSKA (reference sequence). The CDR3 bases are TGCAGTGCTAGAGATCTCAGGGACAGGGGGCTGTACGGCTACACCTTC. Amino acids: CSARDLRDRGLYGYTF.

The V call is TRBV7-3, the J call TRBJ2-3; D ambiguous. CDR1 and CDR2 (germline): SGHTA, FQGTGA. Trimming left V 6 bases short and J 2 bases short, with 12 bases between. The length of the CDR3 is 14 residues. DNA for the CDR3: TGTGCCAGCAGGTCCCGCGCGAACACAGATACGCAGTATTTT. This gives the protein CASRSRANTDTQYF. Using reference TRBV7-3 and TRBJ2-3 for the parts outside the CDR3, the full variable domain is GAGVSQTPSNKVTEKGKYVELRCDPISGHTALYWYRQSLGQGPEFLIYFQGTGAADDSGLPNDRFFAVRPEGSVSTLKIQRTERGDSAVYLCASRSRANTDTQYFGPGTRLTVL.

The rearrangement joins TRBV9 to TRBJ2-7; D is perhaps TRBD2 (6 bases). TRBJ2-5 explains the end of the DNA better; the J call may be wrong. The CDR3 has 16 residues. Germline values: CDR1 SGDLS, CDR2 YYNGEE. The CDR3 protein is CASSVAGGGTQETQYF. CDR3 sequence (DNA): TGTGCCAGCAGCGTAGCGGGTGGTGGGACTCAAGAGACCCAGTACTTC.

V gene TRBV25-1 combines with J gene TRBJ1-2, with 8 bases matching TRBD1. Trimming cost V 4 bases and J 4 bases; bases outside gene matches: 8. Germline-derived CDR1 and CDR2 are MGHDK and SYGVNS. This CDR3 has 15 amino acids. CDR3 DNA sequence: TGTGCCAGCAGTGCCGGACAGGGTTATATCTATGGCTACACCTTC. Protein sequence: CASSAGQGYIYGYTF.

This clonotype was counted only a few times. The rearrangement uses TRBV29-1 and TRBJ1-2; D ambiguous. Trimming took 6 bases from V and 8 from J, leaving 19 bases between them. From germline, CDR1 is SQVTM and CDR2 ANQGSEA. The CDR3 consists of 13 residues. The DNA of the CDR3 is TGCAGCGTAGTGCTCCCCGCAGTAGAGGGCTACACCTTC. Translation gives CSVVLPAVEGYTF.

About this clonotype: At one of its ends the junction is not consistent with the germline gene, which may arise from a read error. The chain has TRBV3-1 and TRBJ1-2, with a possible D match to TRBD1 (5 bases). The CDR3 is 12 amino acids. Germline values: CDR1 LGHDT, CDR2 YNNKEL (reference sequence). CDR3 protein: CVSSPTGFGYTF. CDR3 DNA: TGTGTCAGCAGCCCCACAGGCTTTGGCTACACCTTC.

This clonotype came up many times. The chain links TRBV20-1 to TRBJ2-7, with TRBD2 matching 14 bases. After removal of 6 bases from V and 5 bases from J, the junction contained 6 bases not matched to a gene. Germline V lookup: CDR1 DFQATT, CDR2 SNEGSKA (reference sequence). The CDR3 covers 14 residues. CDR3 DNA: TGCAGTGCCCGAGCGGGACTAGCGGGGGACGAGCAGTACTTC. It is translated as CSARAGLAGDEQYF.

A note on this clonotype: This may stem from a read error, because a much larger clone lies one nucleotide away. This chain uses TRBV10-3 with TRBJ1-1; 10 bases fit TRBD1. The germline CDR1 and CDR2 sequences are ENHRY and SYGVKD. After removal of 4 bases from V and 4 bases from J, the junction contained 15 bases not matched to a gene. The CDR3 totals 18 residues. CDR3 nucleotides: TGTGCCATCAGTGTAGGAACCGGGACAGGGGAACGGGGCACTGAAGCTTTCTTT. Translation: CAISVGTGTGERGTEAFF.

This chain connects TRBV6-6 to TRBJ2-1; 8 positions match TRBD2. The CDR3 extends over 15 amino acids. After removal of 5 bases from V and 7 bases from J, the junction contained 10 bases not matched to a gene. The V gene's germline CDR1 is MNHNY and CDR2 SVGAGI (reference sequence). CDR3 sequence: CASSPPRGGNNEQFF. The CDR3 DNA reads TGTGCCAGCAGTCCCCCCCGGGGGGGCAATAATGAGCAGTTCTTC.

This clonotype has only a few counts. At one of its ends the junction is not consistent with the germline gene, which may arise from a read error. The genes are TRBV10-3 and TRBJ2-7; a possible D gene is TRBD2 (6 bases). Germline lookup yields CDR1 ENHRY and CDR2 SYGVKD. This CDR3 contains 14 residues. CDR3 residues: CAIRESSDPYEQYF. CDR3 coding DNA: TGTGCCATCAGGGAGTCTAGCGACCCCTACGAGCAGTACTTC.

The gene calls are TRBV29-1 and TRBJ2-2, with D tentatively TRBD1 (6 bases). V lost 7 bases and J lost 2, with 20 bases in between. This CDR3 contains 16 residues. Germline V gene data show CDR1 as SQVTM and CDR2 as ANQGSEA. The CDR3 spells CSANRTVIPNTGELFF. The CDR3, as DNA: TGCAGCGCCAACCGGACAGTAATCCCTAACACCGGGGAGCTGTTTTTT.

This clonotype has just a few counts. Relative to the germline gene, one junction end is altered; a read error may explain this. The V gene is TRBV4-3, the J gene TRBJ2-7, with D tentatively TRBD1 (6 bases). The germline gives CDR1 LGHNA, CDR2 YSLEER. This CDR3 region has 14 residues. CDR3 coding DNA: TGCGCCAGCGGCCAAGATCTGTCCCAGGGGAGGCAGTACTTC. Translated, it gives CASGQDLSQGRQYF.

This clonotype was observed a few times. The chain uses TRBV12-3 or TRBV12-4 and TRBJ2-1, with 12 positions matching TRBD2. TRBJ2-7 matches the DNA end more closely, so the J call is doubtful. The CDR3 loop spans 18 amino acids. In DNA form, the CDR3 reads TGTGCCAGCAGTTTAGCGTCACTAGCGGGAGGCTCCTACAATGAGCAGTACTTC. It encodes CASSLASLAGGSYNEQYF.

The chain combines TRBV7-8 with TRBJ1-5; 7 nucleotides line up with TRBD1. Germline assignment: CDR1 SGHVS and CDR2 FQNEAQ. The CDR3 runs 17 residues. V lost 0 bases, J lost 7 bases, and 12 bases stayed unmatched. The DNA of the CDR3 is TGTGCCAGCAGCTTAGCCCCTTACGACAGGGTAGGGCAGCCCCAGCATTTT. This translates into CASSLAPYDRVGQPQHF.

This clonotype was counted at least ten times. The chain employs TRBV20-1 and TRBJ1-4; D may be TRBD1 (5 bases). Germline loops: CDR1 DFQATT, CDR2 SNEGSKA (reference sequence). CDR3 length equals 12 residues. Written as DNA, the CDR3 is TGCAGCGTCGGTGGGGGGAGGGAAAAACTGTTTTTT. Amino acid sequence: CSVGGGREKLFF.

The CDR3, as DNA: TGCAGTGCGGGGTCTGCTGGGGCCAACGTCCTGACTTTC. This codes for CSAGSAGANVLTF. This chain links TRBV20-1 with TRBJ2-6; D is ambiguous. CDR3 length: 13 amino acids. The germline gives CDR1 DFQATT, CDR2 SNEGSKA (reference sequence). The V gene lost 6 bases and the J gene lost 2 bases, with 8 bases spanning the gap.

CDR3 in DNA: TGTGCCAGCAGCCAGAGCGGGGGGGAGTACAATGAGCAGTTCTTC. Amino acids: CASSQSGGEYNEQFF. The rearrangement uses TRBV6-6 and TRBJ2-1; TRBD2 agrees at 10 bases. V shed 6 bases and J 4 bases; nucleotides not matched to a gene: 6. In germline, CDR1 is MNHNY, CDR2 SVGAGI (reference sequence). The CDR3 has 15 amino acids.

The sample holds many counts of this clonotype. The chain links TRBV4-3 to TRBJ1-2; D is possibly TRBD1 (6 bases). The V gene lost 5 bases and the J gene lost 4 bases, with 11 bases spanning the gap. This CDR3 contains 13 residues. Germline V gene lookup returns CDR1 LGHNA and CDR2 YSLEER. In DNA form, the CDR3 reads TGCGCCAGCAGCTCGGGACAATTCTATGGCTACACCTTC. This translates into CASSSGQFYGYTF.